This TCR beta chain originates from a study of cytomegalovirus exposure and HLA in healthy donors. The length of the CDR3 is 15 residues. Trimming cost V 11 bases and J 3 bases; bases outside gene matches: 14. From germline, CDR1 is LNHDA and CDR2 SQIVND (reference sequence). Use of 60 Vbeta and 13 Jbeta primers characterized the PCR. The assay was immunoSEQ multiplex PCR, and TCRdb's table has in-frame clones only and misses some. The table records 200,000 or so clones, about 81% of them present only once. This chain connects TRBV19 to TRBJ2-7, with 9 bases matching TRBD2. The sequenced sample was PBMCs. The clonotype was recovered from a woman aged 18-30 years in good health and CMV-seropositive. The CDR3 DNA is TGTGCCTCCTCTTGGGCATTAGCGGGGGACTACGAGCAGTACTTC. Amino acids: CASSWALAGDYEQYF.